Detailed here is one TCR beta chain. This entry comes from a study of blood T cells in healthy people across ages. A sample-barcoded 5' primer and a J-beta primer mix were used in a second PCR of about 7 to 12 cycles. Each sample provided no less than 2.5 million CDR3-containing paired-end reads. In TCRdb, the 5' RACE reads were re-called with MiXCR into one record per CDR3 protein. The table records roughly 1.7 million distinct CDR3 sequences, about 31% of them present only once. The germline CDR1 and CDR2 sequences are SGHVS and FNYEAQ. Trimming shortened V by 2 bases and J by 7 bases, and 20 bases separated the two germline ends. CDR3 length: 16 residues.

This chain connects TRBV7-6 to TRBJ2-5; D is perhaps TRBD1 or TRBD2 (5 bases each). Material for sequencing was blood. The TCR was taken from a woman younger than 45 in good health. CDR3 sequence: CASSLQGAETTRTQYF. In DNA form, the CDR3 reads TGTGCCAGCAGCTTACAGGGAGCGGAAACCACGCGGACCCAGTACTTC. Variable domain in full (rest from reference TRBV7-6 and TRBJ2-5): GAGVSQSPRYKVTKRGQDVALRCDPISGHVSLYWYRQALGQGPEFLTYFNYEAQQDKSGLPNDRFSAERPEGSISTLTIQRTEQRDSAMYRCASSLQGAETTRTQYFGPGTRLLVL.